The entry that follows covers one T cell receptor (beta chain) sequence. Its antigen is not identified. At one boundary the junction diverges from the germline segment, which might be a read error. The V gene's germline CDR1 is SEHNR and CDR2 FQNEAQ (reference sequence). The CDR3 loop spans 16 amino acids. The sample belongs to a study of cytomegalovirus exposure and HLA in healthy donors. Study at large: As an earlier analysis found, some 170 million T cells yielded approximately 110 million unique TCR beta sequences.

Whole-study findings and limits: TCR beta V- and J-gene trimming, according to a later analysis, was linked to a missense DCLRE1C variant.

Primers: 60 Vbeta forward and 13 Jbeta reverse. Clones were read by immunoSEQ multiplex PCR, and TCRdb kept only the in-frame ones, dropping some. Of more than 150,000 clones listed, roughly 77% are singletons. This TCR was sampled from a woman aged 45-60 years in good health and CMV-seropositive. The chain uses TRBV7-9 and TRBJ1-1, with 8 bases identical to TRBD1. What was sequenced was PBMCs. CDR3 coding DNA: TGTTCCAGCAGCTACCCAAAGGACAGGGCGAACACTGAAGCTTTCTTT. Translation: CSSSYPKDRANTEAFF. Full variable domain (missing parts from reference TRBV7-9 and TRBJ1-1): DTGVSQNPRHKITKRGQNVTFRCDPISEHNRLYWYRQTLGQGPEFLTYFQNEAQLEKSRLLSDRFSAERPKGSFSTLEIQRTEQGDSAMYLCSSSYPKDRANTEAFFGQGTRLTVV.